This T cell receptor beta chain was obtained from a study of shared clonotypes between healthy human individuals. Samples underwent the assay at deep level. Assay: immunoSEQ multiplex PCR; the TCRdb copy retains only in-frame clones and omits some. Of 2 million to 3 million clones listed, 90% to 95% were seen once; the top ten hold over 0.12%. As for this clone: Its antigen is not known.

General study points: Incomplete sequencing of sorted subsets was indicated by rarefaction despite large depth.

Sequenced: naive CD4+ T cells sorted from blood. The subset here: CD45RA+ positively selected. This TCR came from a man younger than 35 in good health.

The CDR3 loop reads CASSLDTTGLIVGRELFF. The CDR3 DNA reads TGCGCCAGCAGCTTGGATACGACAGGGCTGATTGTTGGGCGGGAGCTGTTTTTT. The chain recombines TRBV5-1 with TRBJ2-2, with TRBD1 identical over 7 bases. J gave up 9 bases and V 0 bases, and 17 bases lay outside the gene matches. The CDR3 sequence is 18 residues long. The germline V gene has CDR1 SGHRS and CDR2 YFSETQ.